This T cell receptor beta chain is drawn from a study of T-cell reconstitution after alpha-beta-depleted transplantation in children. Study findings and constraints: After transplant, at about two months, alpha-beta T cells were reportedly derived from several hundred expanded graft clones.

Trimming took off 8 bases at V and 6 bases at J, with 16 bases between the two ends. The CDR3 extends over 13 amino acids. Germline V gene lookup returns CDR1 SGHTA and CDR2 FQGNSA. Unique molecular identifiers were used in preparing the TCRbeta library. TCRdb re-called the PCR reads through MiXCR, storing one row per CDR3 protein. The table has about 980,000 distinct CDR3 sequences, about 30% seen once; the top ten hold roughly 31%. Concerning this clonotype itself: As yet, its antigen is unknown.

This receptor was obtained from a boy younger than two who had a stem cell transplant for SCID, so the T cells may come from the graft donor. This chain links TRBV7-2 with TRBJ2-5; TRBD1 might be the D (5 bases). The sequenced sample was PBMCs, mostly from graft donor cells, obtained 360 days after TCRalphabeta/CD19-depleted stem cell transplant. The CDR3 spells CASSRTHGQTQYF. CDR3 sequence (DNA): TGTGCCAGCTCCCGGACACATGGCCAGACCCAGTACTTC. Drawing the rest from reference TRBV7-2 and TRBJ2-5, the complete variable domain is GAGVSQSPSNKVTEKGKDVELRCDPISGHTALYWYRQSLGQGLEFLIYFQGNSAPDKSGLPSDRFSAERTGGSVSTLTIQRTQQEDSAVYLCASSRTHGQTQYFGPGTRLLVL.